A selection of T cell receptor beta chains follows, all from one sample in a study of T cells expressing NK-cell markers. TCRdb reprocessed the 5' RACE reads and reports one entry per CDR3 protein, with no DNA. Here the sample table reports 550,000 or so distinct CDR3 sequences. The sample taken for sequencing was blood T cells: a sorted CD56 or NKG2C T cell subset, CD4+ or CD8+ T cells, or bulk PBMC T cells (not recorded which). These receptors were obtained from a man younger than 35 in good health. Both conserved end residues are part of each CDR3.

J gene: TRBJ2-5
V gene: TRBV18
CDR3 protein: CASSPSTGDRRETQYF

J gene: TRBJ2-3
V gene: TRBV27
CDR3 protein: CASTQRDTQYF

J gene: TRBJ2-2
V gene: TRBV6-1
CDR3 protein: CASSADRVDTGELFF

J gene: TRBJ1-1
V gene: TRBV18
CDR3 protein: CASSPGPGGRTEAFF

J gene: TRBJ2-1
V gene: TRBV10-3
CDR3 protein: CAIRGTGGAELNEQFF

J gene: TRBJ2-1
V gene: TRBV7-9
CDR3 protein: CASSLDSGSINEQFF

J gene: TRBJ2-2
V gene: TRBV7-6
CDR3 protein: CASSQWGQGTPIGELFF

J gene: TRBJ2-5
V gene: TRBV5-1
CDR3 protein: CASRYIGGEPQETQYF

J gene: TRBJ1-3
V gene: TRBV7-6
CDR3 protein: CASPRDNSGNTIYF

J gene: TRBJ2-5
V gene: TRBV6-5
CDR3 protein: CASSYRSSETQYF

J gene: TRBJ2-7
V gene: TRBV9
CDR3 protein: CASSGSRDYYEQYF

J gene: TRBJ1-4
V gene: TRBV5-5
CDR3 protein: CASSFIGVATNEKLFF

J gene: TRBJ2-1
V gene: TRBV7-6
CDR3 protein: CASSLQNRATSGLNNEQFF

J gene: TRBJ2-3
V gene: TRBV3-1
CDR3 protein: CASSPVGVNTDTQYF

J gene: TRBJ2-2
V gene: TRBV9
CDR3 protein: CASSPSLAGELFF

J gene: TRBJ2-1
V gene: TRBV27
CDR3 protein: CASSQPMGGEDEQFF

J gene: TRBJ1-2
V gene: TRBV5-6
CDR3 protein: CASSPIRSGGYTF

J gene: TRBJ2-1
V gene: TRBV20-1
CDR3 protein: CSATRLAGAGNEQFF

J gene: TRBJ2-3
V gene: TRBV24-1
CDR3 protein: CATSDSAGGQADTQYF

J gene: TRBJ1-2
V gene: TRBV5-1
CDR3 protein: CASSSGNGYTF

J gene: TRBJ2-1
V gene: TRBV5-1
CDR3 protein: CASSLRLGGGIGNEQFF

J gene: TRBJ2-2
V gene: TRBV9
CDR3 protein: CASSPTGTANTGELFF

J gene: TRBJ2-7
V gene: TRBV7-2
CDR3 protein: CASSLRGPVYEQYF

J gene: TRBJ1-1
V gene: TRBV27
CDR3 protein: CASKIQQGGTEAFF